Each of the 11 T cell receptor beta chains below was sequenced from the same sample in a study of T cells in Graves' hyperthyroidism and ophthalmopathy. RNA transcripts gave rise to amplified TCR beta CDR3 regions. A set of HTBI primers served as the primers for a first-round RT-PCR of the TCR CDR3. TCRdb processed the multiplex PCR reads anew with MiXCR; each CDR3 protein has one entry. The sample records tens of thousands of distinct CDR3 sequences, roughly 56% being singletons. Sequencing was carried out using peripheral blood or thyroid tissue (not recorded which). Receptors originate from a man between 18 and 35 years old with Graves' hyperthyroidism.

As concerns this clonotype: Being one base from a much bigger clone, this may be a read error. As DNA, the CDR3 is TGTGCCAGCACCGATGAGACTAGTCGGGGAGGGACCCAGTACTTC. It encodes CASTDETSRGGTQYF. This chain joins TRBV7-9 and TRBJ2-5, with D tentatively TRBD2 (6 bases). Germline V lookup: CDR1 SEHNR, CDR2 FQNEAQ (reference sequence). Trimming left V 7 bases short and J 7 bases short, with 22 bases between. The length of the CDR3 is 15 residues.

At least ten counts were recorded for this clonotype. The V call is TRBV7-2, the J call TRBJ2-7; D unclear. Germline V gives CDR1 SGHTA, CDR2 FQGNSA. This CDR3 is built from 11 residues. With 5 bases removed from V and 9 bases from J, the gap between germline ends came to 11 bases. CDR3 sequence reads: CASSNALGQYF. In DNA form, the CDR3 reads TGTGCCAGCAGCAACGCCTTGGGGCAGTACTTC.

Notes on this clonotype: A much larger clonotype is one base distant, so this may be a read error. The CDR3 carries no conserved terminal phenylalanine or tryptophan, so it likely arises from a read error. J is TRBJ2-3 and V is TRBV6-2 or TRBV6-3, with 7 bases identical to TRBD2. CDR1 and CDR2 (germline): MNHEY, SVGEGT. The CDR3 extends over 13 amino acids. The J segment lost 3 bases and the V segment lost 4 bases, leaving 1 base of the junction unmatched. The CDR3 DNA sequence: TGTGCCAGCAGTTTACTAGCGACAGATACGCAGTATTCT. It encodes CASSLLATDTQYS.

This clonotype was seen a handful of times. This rearrangement joins TRBV7-9 to TRBJ1-4; D may be TRBD1 (5 bases). The CDR3 length is 16 residues. V lost 3 bases and J lost 0, with 11 bases in between. Germline-derived CDR1 and CDR2 are SEHNR and FQNEAQ (reference sequence). The CDR3 bases are TGTGCCAGCAGCTTCGGGGCTACCGCAACTAATGAAAAACTGTTTTTT. This encodes CASSFGATATNEKLFF.

The gene calls are TRBV5-1 and TRBJ2-3; the D is unclear. The CDR3 contains 14 residues. Germline-derived CDR1 and CDR2 are SGHRS and YFSETQ. Trimming left V 1 base short and J 2 bases short, with 8 bases between. The chain's CDR3 is CASSLTAHTDTQYF. DNA of the CDR3: TGCGCCAGCAGCTTGACCGCCCACACAGATACGCAGTATTTT.

This clonotype has at least ten counts. V is TRBV5-1 and J is TRBJ1-2; weak D call: TRBD1 (5 bases). V was pared by 2 bases and J by 2 bases, with 10 bases between. CDR1 and CDR2 from the germline V gene are SGHRS and YFSETQ. The CDR3 contains 14 residues. In nucleotides, the CDR3 is TGCGCCAGCAGCTTAGGGACGGAGAACTATGGCTACACCTTC. Encoded protein: CASSLGTENYGYTF.

The chain has TRBV7-6 and TRBJ2-7, with D tentatively TRBD1 or TRBD2 (5 bases each). V was trimmed by 1 base and J by 4 bases, leaving 8 bases between them. This CDR3 spans 13 amino acids. The V gene's germline CDR1 is SGHVS and CDR2 FNYEAQ. The CDR3 spells CASSLGGEYEQYF. DNA of the CDR3: TGTGCCAGCAGCTTAGGAGGGGAGTACGAGCAGTACTTC.

J is TRBJ2-3 and V is TRBV7-8; D not resolved. Trimming pared 4 bases from V and 0 bases from J, leaving 2 bases between. The CDR3 length is 12 residues. Germline assignment: CDR1 SGHVS and CDR2 FQNEAQ. Written as DNA, the CDR3 is TGTGCCAGCAGCTCTAGCACAGATACGCAGTATTTT. Translated: CASSSSTDTQYF.

Ten or more counts support this clonotype. The chain has TRBV6-6 and TRBJ2-3; tentatively, D is TRBD2 (5 bases). Trimming cost V 7 bases and J 1 base, with 9 bases left between them. Germline lookup yields CDR1 MNHNY and CDR2 SVGAGI (reference sequence). There are 13 residues in the CDR3. The chain's CDR3 is CASNPRGTDTQYF. CDR3 nucleotide sequence: TGTGCCAGCAACCCGAGGGGCACAGATACGCAGTATTTT.

The chain carries TRBV12-3 or TRBV12-4 and TRBJ1-1; D possibly corresponds to TRBD1 (5 bases). The CDR3 consists of 14 residues. Between the trimmed V and J ends, which lost 6 bases and 6 bases, there was a span of 17 bases. The CDR3 loop reads CASRRVQGVAEAFF. As DNA, the CDR3 is TGTGCCAGCAGACGAGTGCAAGGGGTTGCTGAAGCTTTCTTT.

The genes are TRBV7-2 and TRBJ2-7; D may be TRBD1 (6 bases). Per germline, CDR1 SGHTA and CDR2 FQGNSA. CDR3 size: 14 residues. Trimming stripped 6 bases from V and 1 base from J, with 13 bases between. The CDR3 sequence is CASRLRGGSYEQYF. For the CDR3, the DNA is TGTGCCAGCAGGCTCCGAGGGGGTTCCTACGAGCAGTACTTC.